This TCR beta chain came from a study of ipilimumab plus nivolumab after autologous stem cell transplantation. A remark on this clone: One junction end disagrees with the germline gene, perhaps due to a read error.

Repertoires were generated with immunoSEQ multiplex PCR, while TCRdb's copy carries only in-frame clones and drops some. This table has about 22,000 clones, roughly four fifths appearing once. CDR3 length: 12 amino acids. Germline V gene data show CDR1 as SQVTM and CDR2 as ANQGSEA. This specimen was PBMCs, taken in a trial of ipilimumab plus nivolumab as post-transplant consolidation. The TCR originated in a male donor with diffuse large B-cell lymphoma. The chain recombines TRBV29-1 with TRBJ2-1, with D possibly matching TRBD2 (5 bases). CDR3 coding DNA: TGCAGCGGTGAAGTAGCGAGCCATGAGCAGTTCTTC. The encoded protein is CSGEVASHEQFF.